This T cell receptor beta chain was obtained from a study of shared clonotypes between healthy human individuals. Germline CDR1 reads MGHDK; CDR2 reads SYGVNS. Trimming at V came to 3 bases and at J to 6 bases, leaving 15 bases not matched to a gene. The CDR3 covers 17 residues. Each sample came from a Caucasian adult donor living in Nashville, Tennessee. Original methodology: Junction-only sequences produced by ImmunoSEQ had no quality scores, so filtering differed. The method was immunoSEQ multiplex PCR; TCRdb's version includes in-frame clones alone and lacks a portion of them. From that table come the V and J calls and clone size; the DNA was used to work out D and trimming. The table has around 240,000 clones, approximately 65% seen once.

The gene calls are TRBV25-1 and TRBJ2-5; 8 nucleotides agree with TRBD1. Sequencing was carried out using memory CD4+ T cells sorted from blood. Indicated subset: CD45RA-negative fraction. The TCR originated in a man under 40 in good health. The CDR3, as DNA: TGTGCCAGCAGTGATGGGGGTAGATGGGCAGGGGGCAAGACCCAGTACTTC. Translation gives CASSDGGRWAGGKTQYF.